These 27 T cell receptor beta chains were sequenced from one sample in a study of blood T cells in healthy people across ages. Sample-barcoded 5' priming and a J-beta primer mix drove a second PCR of 7 to 11 cycles. In TCRdb, the 5' RACE reads were re-called with MiXCR into one record per CDR3 protein. In the table there are 600,000 or so distinct CDR3 sequences, around 48% of which are singletons. What was sequenced was blood. These receptors all come from a man at least 80 years old in good health.

This clonotype has a handful of counts. The chain uses TRBV12-3 or TRBV12-4 and TRBJ2-4; 7 positions match TRBD1. The CDR3 sequence is 16 residues long. Losses at the gene ends were 4 bases for V and 0 bases for J; bases not matched to a gene: 6. CDR3 coding DNA: TGTGCCAGCAGTTCCACAGGGGTTTCAGCCAAAAACATTCAGTACTTC. Amino acids: CASSSTGVSAKNIQYF.

The chain has TRBV12-3 or TRBV12-4 and TRBJ1-2; tentative D call: TRBD1 (6 bases). The CDR3 has 15 residues. Trimming shortened V by 4 bases and J by 8 bases, and 20 bases separated the two germline ends. The CDR3, as DNA: TGTGCCAGCAGTTCCACCGGGACACAAGGGGAGGGCTACACCTTC. Protein: CASSSTGTQGEGYTF.

The CDR3 DNA follows: TGTGCCAGCAGTTTTCCCACCCTTCCCGGCTACACCTTC. This encodes CASSFPTLPGYTF. J is TRBJ1-2 and V is TRBV28; unclear D gene. The germline V gene has CDR1 MDHEN and CDR2 SYDVKM. The V gene lost 3 bases and the J gene lost 8 bases, with 13 bases spanning the gap. The CDR3 runs 13 residues.

This clonotype was detected only a few times. The rearrangement links TRBV7-9 to TRBJ2-1; D may match TRBD1 or TRBD2 (5 bases each). The CDR3 loop spans 13 amino acids. Trimming removed 5 bases at V and 5 bases at J, with 10 bases between. From germline, CDR1 is SEHNR and CDR2 FQNEAQ (reference sequence). In nucleotides, the CDR3 is TGTGCCAGCAGCGGGGGAGCCCACAATGAGCAGTTCTTC. Its protein product is CASSGGAHNEQFF.

This clonotype has a handful of counts. The chain has TRBV28 and TRBJ2-1; D tentatively reads TRBD1 or TRBD2 (5 bases each). Trimming removed 5 bases at V and 6 bases at J, with 20 bases between. Germline values: CDR1 MDHEN, CDR2 SYDVKM. This CDR3 is built from 16 residues. The CDR3 DNA follows: TGTGCCAGCAGTCCCCCCCCGGGGCGGTTTAGCAATGAGCAGTTCTTC. This codes for CASSPPPGRFSNEQFF.

CDR3 sequence (DNA): TGCAGCGTCGGACAGGGTTCGGACGAGCAGTACTTC. Translated, it gives CSVGQGSDEQYF. The chain carries TRBV29-1 and TRBJ2-7; 8 nucleotides agree with TRBD1. V lost 6 bases and J lost 5; bases outside the gene matches: 6. CDR1 is SQVTM and CDR2 is ANQGSEA in the germline V gene. The CDR3 is 12 amino acids.

The CDR3 sequence is CASSQDFGLAGSKFF. In DNA form, the CDR3 reads TGCGCCAGCAGCCAAGATTTTGGACTAGCGGGGTCCAAGTTCTTC. The chain couples TRBV4-3 to TRBJ2-1; 12 bases line up with TRBD2. The CDR3 has 15 residues. Trimming removed 0 bases from V and 14 bases from J; junction bases left unmatched: 8. Germline V gene lookup returns CDR1 LGHNA and CDR2 YSLEER.

The sample holds a few counts of this clonotype. The chain recombines TRBV7-3 with TRBJ2-2, with a weak D call TRBD2 (5 bases). Deletions cut 5 bases from V and 2 bases from J, with 12 bases between. The CDR3 loop spans 15 amino acids. In germline, CDR1 is SGHTA, CDR2 FQGTGA. The CDR3 sequence is CASSRGDYNTGELFF. For the CDR3, the DNA is TGTGCCAGCAGCCGAGGAGACTACAACACCGGGGAGCTGTTTTTT.

Note on this clonotype: A read error may be the cause here, since a much bigger clone is one base away. This chain joins TRBV3-1 and TRBJ1-1; D not certain. Trimming left V 1 base short and J 3 bases short, with 6 bases between. Germline values: CDR1 LGHDT, CDR2 YNNKEL (reference sequence). The CDR3 sequence is 13 residues long. This CDR3 reads CASSQGVYTEAFF. The CDR3 region has the DNA TGTGCCAGCAGCCAAGGGGTGTACACTGAAGCTTTCTTT.

The chain uses TRBV5-1 and TRBJ1-6; maybe TRBD1 (5 bases). V dropped 0 bases and J dropped 9 bases, with 10 bases sitting between them. The CDR3 has 14 amino acids. Germline lookup yields CDR1 SGHRS and CDR2 YFSETQ. The CDR3 bases are TGCGCCAGCAGCTTGGCAGGGACTGGTTCACCCCTCCACTTT. It translates to CASSLAGTGSPLHF.

The chain recombines TRBV6-2 or TRBV6-3 with TRBJ2-5; maybe TRBD2 (6 bases). The ends were cut back, 8 bases at V and 11 bases at J, with 21 bases in the middle. The CDR3 is 13 amino acids. Germline V gives CDR1 MNHEY, CDR2 SVGEGT. The CDR3 protein is CASRGIAGNEQYF. The CDR3 DNA reads TGTGCCAGCCGGGGCATTGCGGGAAATGAGCAGTACTTC.

This clonotype was observed once. The J gene is TRBJ1-4, the V gene TRBV2, with 7 bases matching TRBD1. The germline gives CDR1 SNHLY, CDR2 FYNNEI. V shed 4 bases and J 2 bases; nucleotides not matched to a gene: 4. The CDR3 runs to 15 residues. The CDR3 DNA reads as TGTGCCAGCAGTGCGACAGGGATGACTAATGAAAAACTGTTTTTT. Protein sequence: CASSATGMTNEKLFF.

This clonotype was recorded at least ten times. This sequence joins TRBV6-6 and TRBJ2-3, with 11 bases identical to TRBD2. V lost 7 bases, J lost 2 bases, and 11 bases stayed unmatched. This CDR3 has 17 residues. Per germline, CDR1 MNHNY and CDR2 SVGAGI (reference sequence). CDR3 coding DNA: TGTGCCAGCACCCCCCGCGGGACTAGCGGCCTCACAGATACGCAGTATTTT. Its protein product is CASTPRGTSGLTDTQYF.

The J gene is TRBJ2-7, the V gene TRBV20-1; D is unresolved. This CDR3 is built from 13 residues. Trimming shortened V by 6 bases and J by 3 bases, and 15 bases separated the two germline ends. Germline V lookup: CDR1 DFQATT, CDR2 SNEGSKA (reference sequence). The CDR3 coding sequence is TGCAGTGCCCCAAGACTTGGCCACTACGAGCAGTACTTC. Residues: CSAPRLGHYEQYF.

This clonotype has just a few counts. The chain combines TRBV20-1 with TRBJ2-5; 12 bases map to TRBD2. CDR3 length: 15 residues. V was clipped by 1 base and J by 5 bases; unmatched bases: 5. In germline, CDR1 is DFQATT, CDR2 SNEGSKA (reference sequence). CDR3 protein: CSARVLAGGLETQYF. The CDR3 DNA reads TGCAGTGCTAGAGTCCTAGCGGGAGGGCTTGAGACCCAGTACTTC.

This clonotype was counted only a few times. The chain links TRBV9 to TRBJ2-5, with a tentative D call TRBD2 (5 bases). The germline gives CDR1 SGDLS, CDR2 YYNGEE. The V gene lost 0 bases and the J gene lost 11 bases, with 20 bases spanning the gap. The CDR3 extends over 15 amino acids. This CDR3 is CASSVEGWSSTEQYF. The CDR3 region has the DNA TGTGCCAGCAGCGTAGAGGGATGGTCTAGCACTGAGCAGTACTTC.

Only a few counts were recorded for this clonotype. The rearrangement uses TRBV25-1 and TRBJ2-1; D possibly corresponds to TRBD2 (5 bases). This CDR3 has 15 amino acids. CDR1 and CDR2 from the germline V gene are MGHDK and SYGVNS. With 4 bases removed from V and 0 bases from J, the gap between germline ends came to 10 bases. The CDR3 is CASSGSARSYNEQFF. CDR3 sequence (DNA): TGTGCCAGCAGTGGTAGCGCCCGCTCCTACAATGAGCAGTTCTTC.

The chain couples TRBV12-3 or TRBV12-4 to TRBJ2-1, with 14 bases fitting TRBD2. Germline trimming cut 2 bases from V and 7 bases from J; bases unmatched to any gene: 16. CDR3 size: 20 residues. The CDR3 protein is CASSLSPTSGRVQGMNEQFF. Written as DNA, the CDR3 is TGTGCCAGCAGTTTATCCCCGACTAGCGGGAGGGTACAGGGGATGAATGAGCAGTTCTTC.

V usage is TRBV2 and J usage is TRBJ2-1; the D gene could be TRBD1 or TRBD2 (5 bases each). This CDR3 comprises 14 residues. V shed 7 bases and J shed 4 bases, with 14 bases lying between them. Germline assignment: CDR1 SNHLY and CDR2 FYNNEI. CDR3 nucleotides: TGTGCCAGCACTACGGGACGGCTTTACAATGAGCAGTTCTTC. Amino acid sequence: CASTTGRLYNEQFF. Drawing the rest from reference TRBV2 and TRBJ2-1, the complete variable domain is EPEVTQTPSHQVTQMGQEVILRCVPISNHLYFYWYRQILGQKVEFLVSFYNNEISEKSEIFDDQFSVERPDGSNFTLKIRSTKLEDSAMYFCASTTGRLYNEQFFGPGTRLTVL.

The chain has TRBV12-3 or TRBV12-4 and TRBJ1-5; a weak D match, TRBD1 (5 bases). V was clipped by 5 bases and J by 0 bases, with 17 bases between them. The CDR3 loop spans 17 amino acids. CDR3 region: CASSARWTTYSNQPQHF. CDR3 DNA sequence: TGTGCCAGCAGTGCTCGATGGACAACCTATAGCAATCAGCCCCAGCATTTT.

This rearrangement joins TRBV7-2 to TRBJ2-5, with TRBD2 matching 8 bases. J was trimmed by 3 bases and V by 3 bases; bases with no gene match: 3. The CDR3 contains 14 residues. Germline CDR1 and CDR2: SGHTA and FQGNSA. DNA for the CDR3: TGTGCCAGCAGCTTGAGCGGGAGTAAAGAGACCCAGTACTTC. As protein: CASSLSGSKETQYF.

This chain links TRBV27 with TRBJ2-4; D remains ambiguous. Germline CDR1 is MNHEY and CDR2 is SMNVEV (reference sequence). CDR3 length: 15 amino acids. Trimming took 6 bases from V and 2 from J, leaving 14 bases between them. The CDR3 reads CASRYKSGSKNIQYF. In DNA, the CDR3 is TGTGCCAGCAGGTACAAGTCCGGGTCCAAAAACATTCAGTACTTC.

This chain joins TRBV20-1 and TRBJ2-1, with TRBD2 identical over 7 bases. J was trimmed by 12 bases and V by 5 bases; bases with no gene match: 7. Germline CDR1 and CDR2: DFQATT and SNEGSKA (reference sequence). The CDR3 has 11 residues. CDR3 amino acids: CSADGTTLQFF. The CDR3 DNA follows: TGCAGTGCTGATGGGACTACCTTGCAGTTCTTC.

Concerning this clonotype itself: The junction and the germline gene differ at one end; a read error may be behind it. The genes are TRBV20-1 and TRBJ2-2; no firm D call. Germline CDR1 DFQATT, CDR2 SNEGSKA (reference sequence). The CDR3 has 12 amino acids. CDR3 sequence: CSARVAVGELFF. The CDR3 nucleotides read TGCAGTGCCAGAGTAGCAGTCGGGGAGCTGTTTTTT.

The sample holds one count of this clonotype. The rearrangement links TRBV4-1 to TRBJ2-2; 8 bases fit TRBD1. This CDR3 contains 13 residues. J lost 15 bases, V lost 0 bases, and 6 bases had no gene match. From germline, CDR1 is MGHRA and CDR2 YSYEKL. Written as DNA, the CDR3 is TGCGCCAGCAGCCAAGAGGGGGACAGGAGGATGTTTTTT. It codes for CASSQEGDRRMFF.

The table lists this clonotype with a few counts. The V call is TRBV6-5, the J call TRBJ2-7; 9 bases line up with TRBD1. CDR3 length equals 14 residues. Germline assignment: CDR1 MNHEY and CDR2 SVGAGI. The ends lost 4 bases at V and 5 bases at J; junction bases unmatched: 6. CDR3 coding DNA: TGTGCCAGCAGTTCGGGACAGGGAGGAAACGAGCAGTACTTC. Translated: CASSSGQGGNEQYF.

V and J are TRBV20-1 and TRBJ1-6, with a possible D match to TRBD1 (5 bases). The CDR3 has 15 amino acids. Germline-derived CDR1 and CDR2 are DFQATT and SNEGSKA (reference sequence). V was trimmed by 1 base and J by 6 bases, leaving 13 bases between them. CDR3 bases: TGCAGTGCTAGAGTGGGGGGTGTGGGTAATTCACCCCTCCACTTT. Amino acid sequence: CSARVGGVGNSPLHF.